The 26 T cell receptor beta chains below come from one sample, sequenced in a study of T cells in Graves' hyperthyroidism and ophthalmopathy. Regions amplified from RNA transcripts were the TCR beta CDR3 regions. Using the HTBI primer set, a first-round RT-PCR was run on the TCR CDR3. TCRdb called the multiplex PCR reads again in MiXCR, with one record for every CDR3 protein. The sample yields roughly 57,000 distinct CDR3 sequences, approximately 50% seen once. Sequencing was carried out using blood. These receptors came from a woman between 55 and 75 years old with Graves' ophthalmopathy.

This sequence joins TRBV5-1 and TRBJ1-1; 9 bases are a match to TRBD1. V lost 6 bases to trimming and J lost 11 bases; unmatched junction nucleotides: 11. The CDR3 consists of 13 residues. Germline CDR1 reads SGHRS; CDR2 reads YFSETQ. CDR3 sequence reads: CASNTGGVTKAFF. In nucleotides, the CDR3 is TGCGCCAGCAACACAGGGGGCGTTACTAAGGCTTTCTTT.

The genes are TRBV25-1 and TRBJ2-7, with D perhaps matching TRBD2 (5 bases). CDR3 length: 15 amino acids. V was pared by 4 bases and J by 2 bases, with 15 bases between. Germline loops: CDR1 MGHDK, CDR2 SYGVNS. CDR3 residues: CASSASPGLTYEQYF. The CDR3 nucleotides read TGTGCCAGCAGTGCCAGCCCTGGACTTACCTACGAGCAGTACTTC.

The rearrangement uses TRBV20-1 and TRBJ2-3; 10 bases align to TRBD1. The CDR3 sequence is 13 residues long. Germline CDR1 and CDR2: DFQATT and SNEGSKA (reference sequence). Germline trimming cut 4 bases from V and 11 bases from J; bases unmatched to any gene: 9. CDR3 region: CSATGQGFERQYF. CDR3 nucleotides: TGCAGTGCTACGGGACAGGGGTTCGAGCGGCAGTATTTT.

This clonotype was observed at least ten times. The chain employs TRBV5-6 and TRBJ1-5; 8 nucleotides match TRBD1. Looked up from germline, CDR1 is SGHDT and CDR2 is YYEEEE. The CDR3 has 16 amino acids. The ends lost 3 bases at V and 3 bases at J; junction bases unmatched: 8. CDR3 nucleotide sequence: TGTGCCAGCAGCTCGGGACAGGCGATATACAATCAGCCCCAGCATTTT. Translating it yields CASSSGQAIYNQPQHF.

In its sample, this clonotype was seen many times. Written as DNA, the CDR3 is TGTGCCACCACGGACAGGGGCCCTACAGGAAACACCATATATTTT. It encodes CATTDRGPTGNTIYF. The genes are TRBV6-1 and TRBJ1-3; 9 nucleotides match TRBD1. The V segment lost 10 bases and the J segment 4 bases; nucleotides outside the gene matches: 11. This CDR3 is built from 15 residues. The germline CDR1 and CDR2 sequences are MNHNS and SASEGT.

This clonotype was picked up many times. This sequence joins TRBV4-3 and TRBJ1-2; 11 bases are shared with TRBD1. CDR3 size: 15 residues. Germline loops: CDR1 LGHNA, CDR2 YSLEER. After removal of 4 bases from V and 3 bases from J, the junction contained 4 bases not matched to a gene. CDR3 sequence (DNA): TGCGCCAGCAGCCTCCGGACAGGGGGCGACTATGGCTACACCTTC. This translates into CASSLRTGGDYGYTF.

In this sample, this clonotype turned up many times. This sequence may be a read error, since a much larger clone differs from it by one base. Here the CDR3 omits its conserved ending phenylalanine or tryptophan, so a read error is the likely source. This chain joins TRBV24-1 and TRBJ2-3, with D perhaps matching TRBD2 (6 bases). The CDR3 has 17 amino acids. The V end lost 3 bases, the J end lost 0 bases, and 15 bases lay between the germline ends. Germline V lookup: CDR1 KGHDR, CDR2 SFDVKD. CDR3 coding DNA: TGTGCCACCAGTGATCCCGATCTAGCGCAAAGCACAGATACGCAGTATCTT. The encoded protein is CATSDPDLAQSTDTQYL.

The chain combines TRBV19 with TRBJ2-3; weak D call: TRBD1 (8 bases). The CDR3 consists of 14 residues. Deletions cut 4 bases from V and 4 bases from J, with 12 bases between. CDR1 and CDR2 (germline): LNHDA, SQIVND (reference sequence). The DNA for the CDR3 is TGTGCCAGTAGTAGGACAGGGAGGGCAGATACGCAGTATTTT. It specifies CASSRTGRADTQYF.

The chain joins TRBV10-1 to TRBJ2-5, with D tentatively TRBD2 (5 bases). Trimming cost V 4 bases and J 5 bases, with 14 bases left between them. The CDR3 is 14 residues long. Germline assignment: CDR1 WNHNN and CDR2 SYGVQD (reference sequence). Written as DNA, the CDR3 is TGCGCCAGCAGTGTAGGTAGCGATGACGAGACCCAGTACTTC. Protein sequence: CASSVGSDDETQYF.

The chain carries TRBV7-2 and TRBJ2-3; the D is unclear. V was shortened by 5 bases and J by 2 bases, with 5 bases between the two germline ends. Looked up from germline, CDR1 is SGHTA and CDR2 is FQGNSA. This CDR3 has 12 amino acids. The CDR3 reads CASSPITDTQYF. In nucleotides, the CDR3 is TGTGCCAGCAGCCCCATCACAGATACGCAGTATTTT.

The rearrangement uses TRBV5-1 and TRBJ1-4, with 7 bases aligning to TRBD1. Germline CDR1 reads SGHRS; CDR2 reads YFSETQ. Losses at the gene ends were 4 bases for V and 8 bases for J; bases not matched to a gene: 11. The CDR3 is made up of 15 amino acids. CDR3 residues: CASSQQQGLGEKLFF. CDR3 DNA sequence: TGCGCCAGCAGCCAACAACAGGGGTTGGGGGAAAAACTGTTTTTT.

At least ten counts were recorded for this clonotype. This CDR3 is CASSLDGGRTLHF. CDR3 in DNA: TGTGCCAGCAGCTTGGATGGTGGGAGGACCCTCCACTTT. This chain joins TRBV5-4 and TRBJ1-6; D gene uncertain. V was trimmed by 0 bases and J by 14 bases, leaving 12 bases between them. The V gene's germline CDR1 is SGHNT and CDR2 YYREEE (reference sequence). This CDR3 contains 13 residues.

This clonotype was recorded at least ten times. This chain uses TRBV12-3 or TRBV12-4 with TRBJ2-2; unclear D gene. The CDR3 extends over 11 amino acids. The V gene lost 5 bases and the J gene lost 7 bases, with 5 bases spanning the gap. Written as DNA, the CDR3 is TGTGCCAGCAGTCTAAACGGGGAGCTGTTTTTT. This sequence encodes CASSLNGELFF.

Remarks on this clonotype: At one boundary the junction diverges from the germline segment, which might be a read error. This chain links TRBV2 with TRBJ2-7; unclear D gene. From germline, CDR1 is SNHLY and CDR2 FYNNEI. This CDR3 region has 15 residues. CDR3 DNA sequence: TGTGCCAACAGTGACGAGGAGCACCGCCTATACGAGCAGTACTTC. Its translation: CANSDEEHRLYEQYF. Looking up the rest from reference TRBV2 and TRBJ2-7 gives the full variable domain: EPEVTQTPSHQVTQMGQEVILRCVPISNHLYFYWYRQILGQKVEFLVSFYNNEISEKSEIFDDQFSVERPDGSNFTLKIRSTKLEDSAMYFCANSDEEHRLYEQYFGPGTRLTVT.

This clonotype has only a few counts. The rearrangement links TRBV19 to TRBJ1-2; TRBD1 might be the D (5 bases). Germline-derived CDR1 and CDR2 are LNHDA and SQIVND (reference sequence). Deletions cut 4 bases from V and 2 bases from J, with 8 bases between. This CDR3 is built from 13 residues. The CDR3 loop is CASSTGANYGYTF. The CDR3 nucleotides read TGTGCCAGTAGTACCGGGGCGAACTATGGCTACACCTTC. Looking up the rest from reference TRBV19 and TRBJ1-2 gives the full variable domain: DGGITQSPKYLFRKEGQNVTLSCEQNLNHDAMYWYRQDPGQGLRLIYYSQIVNDFQKGDIAEGYSVSREKKESFPLTVTSAQKNPTAFYLCASSTGANYGYTFGSGTRLTVV.

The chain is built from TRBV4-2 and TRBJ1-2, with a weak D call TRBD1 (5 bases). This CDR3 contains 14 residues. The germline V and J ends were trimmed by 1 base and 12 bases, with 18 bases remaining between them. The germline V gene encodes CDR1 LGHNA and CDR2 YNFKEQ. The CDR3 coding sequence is TGTGCCAGCAGCCAAGTTGGGGGGGACTCTGGAAACACCTTC. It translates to CASSQVGGDSGNTF.

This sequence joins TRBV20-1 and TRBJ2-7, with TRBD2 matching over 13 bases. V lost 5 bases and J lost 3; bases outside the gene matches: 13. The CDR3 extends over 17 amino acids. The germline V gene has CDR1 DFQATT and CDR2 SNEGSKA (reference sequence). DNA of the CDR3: TGCAGTGCTGCTGCCCAGGTCGGGACTAGCGGGGACTACGAGCAGTACTTC. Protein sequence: CSAAAQVGTSGDYEQYF.

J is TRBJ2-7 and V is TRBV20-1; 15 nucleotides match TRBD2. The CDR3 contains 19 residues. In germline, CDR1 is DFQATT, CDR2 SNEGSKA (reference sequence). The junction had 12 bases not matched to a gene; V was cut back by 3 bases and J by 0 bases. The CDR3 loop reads CSASPLGPGLAGGSYEQYF. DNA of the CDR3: TGCAGTGCTAGTCCGCTGGGACCGGGACTAGCGGGGGGCTCCTACGAGCAGTACTTC.

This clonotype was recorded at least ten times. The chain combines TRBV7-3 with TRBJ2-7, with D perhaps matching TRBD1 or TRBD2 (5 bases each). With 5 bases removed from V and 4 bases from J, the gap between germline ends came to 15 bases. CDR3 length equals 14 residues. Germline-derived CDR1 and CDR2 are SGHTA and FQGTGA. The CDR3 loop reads CASSPPGRPYEQYF. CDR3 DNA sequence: TGTGCCAGCAGCCCCCCGGGACGGCCTTACGAGCAGTACTTC.

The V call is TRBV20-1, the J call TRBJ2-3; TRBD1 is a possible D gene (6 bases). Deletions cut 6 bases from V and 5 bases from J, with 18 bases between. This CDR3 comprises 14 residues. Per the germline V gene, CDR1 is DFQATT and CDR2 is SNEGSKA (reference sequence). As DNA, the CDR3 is TGCAGTGCCAGATTAGCAGGGGCAGGAGATACGCAGTATTTT. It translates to CSARLAGAGDTQYF.

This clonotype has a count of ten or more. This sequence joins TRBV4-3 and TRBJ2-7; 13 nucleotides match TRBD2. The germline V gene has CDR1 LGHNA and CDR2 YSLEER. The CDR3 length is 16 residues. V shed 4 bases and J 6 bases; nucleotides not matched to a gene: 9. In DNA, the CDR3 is TGCGCCAGCAGCCCGGGACTAGCGGGACCTCCTGGCGAGCAGTACTTC. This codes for CASSPGLAGPPGEQYF.

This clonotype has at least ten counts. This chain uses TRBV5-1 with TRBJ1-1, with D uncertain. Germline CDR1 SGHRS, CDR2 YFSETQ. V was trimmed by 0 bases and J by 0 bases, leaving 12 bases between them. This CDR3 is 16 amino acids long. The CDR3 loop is CASSLDSRSMNTEAFF. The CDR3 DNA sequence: TGCGCCAGCAGCTTGGACAGCCGAAGCATGAACACTGAAGCTTTCTTT.

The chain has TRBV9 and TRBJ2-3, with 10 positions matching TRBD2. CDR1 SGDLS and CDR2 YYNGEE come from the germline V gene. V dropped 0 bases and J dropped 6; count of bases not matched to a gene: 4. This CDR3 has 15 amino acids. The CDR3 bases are TGTGCCAGCAGCGTAGGGCTAGCGGGAGTTGATACGCAGTATTTT. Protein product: CASSVGLAGVDTQYF.

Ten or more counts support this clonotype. The CDR3 nucleotides read TGCGCCAGCAGCCAGGTACCGGGACAGGGGATTAGAGTAGTGCCCCTCCACTTT. This encodes CASSQVPGQGIRVVPLHF. The chain carries TRBV4-1 and TRBJ1-6; 10 bases are a match to TRBD1. The CDR3 length is 18 residues. Per the germline V gene, CDR1 is MGHRA and CDR2 is YSYEKL. Unmatched junction bases numbered 18, after V lost 3 bases and J lost 13 bases.

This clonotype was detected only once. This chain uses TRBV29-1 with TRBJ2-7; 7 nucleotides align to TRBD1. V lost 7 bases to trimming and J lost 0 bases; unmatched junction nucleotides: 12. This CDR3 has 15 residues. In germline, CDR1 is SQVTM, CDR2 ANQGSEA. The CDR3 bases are TGCAGCGCCAGCAGGGGGACGCTCAGCTCCTACGAGCAGTACTTC. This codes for CSASRGTLSSYEQYF.

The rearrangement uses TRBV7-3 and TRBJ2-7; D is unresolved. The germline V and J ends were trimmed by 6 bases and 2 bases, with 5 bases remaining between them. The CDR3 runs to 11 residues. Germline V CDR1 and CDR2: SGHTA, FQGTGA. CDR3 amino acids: CASRQTYEQYF. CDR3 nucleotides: TGTGCCAGCAGGCAAACCTACGAGCAGTACTTC.